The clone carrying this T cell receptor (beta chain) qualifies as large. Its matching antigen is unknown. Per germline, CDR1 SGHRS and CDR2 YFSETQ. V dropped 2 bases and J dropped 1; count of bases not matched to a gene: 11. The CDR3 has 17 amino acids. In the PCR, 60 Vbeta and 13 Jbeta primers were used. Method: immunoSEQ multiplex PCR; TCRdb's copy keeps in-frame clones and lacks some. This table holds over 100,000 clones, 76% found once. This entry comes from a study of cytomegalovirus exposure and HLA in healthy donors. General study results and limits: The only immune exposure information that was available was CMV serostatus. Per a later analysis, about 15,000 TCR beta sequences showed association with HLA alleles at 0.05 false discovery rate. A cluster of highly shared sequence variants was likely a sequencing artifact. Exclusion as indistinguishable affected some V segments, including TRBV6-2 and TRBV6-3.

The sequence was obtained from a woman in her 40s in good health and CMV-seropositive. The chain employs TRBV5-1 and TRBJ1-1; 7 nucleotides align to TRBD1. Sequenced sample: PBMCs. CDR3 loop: CASSLGAGGLSNTEAFF. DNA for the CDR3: TGCGCCAGCAGCTTAGGGGCAGGGGGATTATCGAACACTGAAGCTTTCTTT.